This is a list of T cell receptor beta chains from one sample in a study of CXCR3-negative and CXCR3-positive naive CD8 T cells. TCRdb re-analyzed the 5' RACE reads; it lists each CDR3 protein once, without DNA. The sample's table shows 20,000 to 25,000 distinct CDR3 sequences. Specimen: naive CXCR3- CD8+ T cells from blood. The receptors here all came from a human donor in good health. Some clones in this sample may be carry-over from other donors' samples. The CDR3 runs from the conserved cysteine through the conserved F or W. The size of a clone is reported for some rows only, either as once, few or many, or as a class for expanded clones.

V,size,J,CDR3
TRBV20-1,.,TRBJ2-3,CSATDPGLWQTQYF
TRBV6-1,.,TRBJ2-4,CASRWGPLIQYF
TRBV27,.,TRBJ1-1,CASTDRLATEAFF
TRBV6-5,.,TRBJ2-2,CASSYGGGNPGELFF
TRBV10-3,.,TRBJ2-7,CAISDRTATYEQYF
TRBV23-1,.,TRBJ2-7,CASSQSARQGWGDLNAYEQYF
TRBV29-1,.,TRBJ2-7,CSARLQGPYEQYF
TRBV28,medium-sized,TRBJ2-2,CASRTGGVIVRTGELFF
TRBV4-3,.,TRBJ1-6,CASSQEESSYNSPLHF
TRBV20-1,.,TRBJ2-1,CSAHGLAANNEQFF
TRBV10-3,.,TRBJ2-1,CAISETVNEQFF
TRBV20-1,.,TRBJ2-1,CSARDLGGEQFF
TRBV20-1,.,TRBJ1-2,CSARDPWGGGYTF